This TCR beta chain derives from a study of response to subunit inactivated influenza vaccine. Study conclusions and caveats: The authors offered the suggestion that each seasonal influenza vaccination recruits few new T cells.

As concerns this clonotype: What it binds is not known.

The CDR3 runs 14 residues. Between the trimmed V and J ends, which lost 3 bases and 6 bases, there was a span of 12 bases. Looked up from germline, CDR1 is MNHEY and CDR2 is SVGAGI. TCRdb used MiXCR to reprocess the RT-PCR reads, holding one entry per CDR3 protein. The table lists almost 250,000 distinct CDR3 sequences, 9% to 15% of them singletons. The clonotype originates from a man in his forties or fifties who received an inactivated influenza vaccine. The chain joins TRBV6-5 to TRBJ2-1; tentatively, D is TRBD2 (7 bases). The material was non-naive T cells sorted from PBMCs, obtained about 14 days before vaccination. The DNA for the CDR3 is TGTGCCAGCAGTTATAGGGAGGGGGGCAATGAGCAGTTCTTC. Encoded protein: CASSYREGGNEQFF.